Listed below are T cell receptor beta chains from one sample, sequenced in a study of PD-1 blockade in mismatch repair-deficient tumors. TCRdb's copy holds only in-frame clones and misses some; the assay was immunoSEQ multiplex PCR. The data show under 150,000 clones, around 83% seen once. The source was peripheral blood, collected 44 weeks after starting pembrolizumab. These receptors all stem from an adult with mismatch repair-deficient cancer. Each CDR3 is given with its conserved first and last residue. D genes are given only for firm matches. Clone size is given for some rows only: seen once, a few or many times, or a class if the clone is expanded.

size: NA; V: TRBV11-2; D: NA; J: TRBJ1-1; DNA: TGTGCCAGCAGCTTAGATAGGGGGTACGGAGGTGAAGCTTTCTTT; CDR3: CASSLDRGYGGEAFF
size: NA; V: TRBV28; D: TRBD2; J: TRBJ2-7; DNA: TGTGCCAGCAGTTTTCCCCAATACGGGAGGGTCTACGAGCAGTACTTC; CDR3: CASSFPQYGRVYEQYF
size: NA; V: TRBV14; D: TRBD2; J: TRBJ2-6; DNA: TGTGCCAGCAGCGGCCGGGGACTAGCGGGAGGATCCATCTCTGGGGCCAACGTCCTGACTTTC; CDR3: CASSGRGLAGGSISGANVLTF
size: NA; V: TRBV5-1; D: NA; J: TRBJ2-3; DNA: TGCGCCAGCAGCTTGGTCCGGTTTGGAGATACGCAGTATTTT; CDR3: CASSLVRFGDTQYF
size: NA; V: TRBV11-2; D: TRBD1; J: TRBJ2-1; DNA: TGTGCCAGCAGCTATGACAGGGCCCTGGAGCAGTTCTTC; CDR3: CASSYDRALEQFF
size: NA; V: TRBV2; D: TRBD1; J: TRBJ2-5; DNA: TGTGCCAGCAGGACAGGGGCAGAGACCCAGTACTTC; CDR3: CASRTGAETQYF
size: NA; V: TRBV10-3; D: TRBD2; J: TRBJ2-1; DNA: TGTGCCATCAGTGCGCTAGCGGATGGGGTGGGGAATGAGCAGTTCTTC; CDR3: CAISALADGVGNEQFF
size: NA; V: TRBV6-1; D: NA; J: TRBJ1-4; DNA: TGTGCCAGCAACGGGCAGCGATATGAAAAACTGTTTTTT; CDR3: CASNGQRYEKLFF
size: NA; V: TRBV5-1; D: TRBD1; J: TRBJ2-7; DNA: TGCGCCAGCAGCCCCGGGACAGGGTCTCGTGAGCAGTACTTC; CDR3: CASSPGTGSREQYF
size: NA; V: TRBV6-1; D: NA; J: TRBJ2-7; DNA: TGTGCCAGCGATGAGACGGGATCCTACGAGCAGTACTTC; CDR3: CASDETGSYEQYF
size: NA; V: TRBV28; D: TRBD2; J: TRBJ2-1; DNA: TGTGCCAGCACTAGCGGGAGTAGGGGGAATGAGCAGTTCTTC; CDR3: CASTSGSRGNEQFF
size: NA; V: TRBV18; D: NA; J: TRBJ2-7; DNA: TGTGCCAGCTCTCCGAGTGGTACGGACTCCTACGAGCAGTACTTC; CDR3: CASSPSGTDSYEQYF
size: few; V: TRBV19; D: NA; J: TRBJ2-1; DNA: TGTGCCAGTAGTACGCAAGCGGCGCACAATGAGCAGTTCTTC; CDR3: CASSTQAAHNEQFF
size: NA; V: TRBV9; D: TRBD1; J: TRBJ2-3; DNA: TGTGCCAGCAGCGTAAGGGACAGGCCGCCGTTAGGTGCGCAGTATTTT; CDR3: CASSVRDRPPLGAQYF
size: NA; V: TRBV7-9; D: NA; J: TRBJ1-1; DNA: TGTGCCAGCAGCTTAGGAAGTAAAGCTTTCTTT; CDR3: CASSLGSKAFF
size: NA; V: TRBV7-6; D: TRBD2; J: TRBJ2-3; DNA: TGTGCCAGCAGCTTAGCGCTAGGACTAGCGGGAGGAGATACGCAGTATTTT; CDR3: CASSLALGLAGGDTQYF
size: once; V: TRBV9; D: TRBD1; J: TRBJ2-7; DNA: TGTGCCAGCAGCGACCGGGACAGGGGGACCTACGAGCAGTACTTC; CDR3: CASSDRDRGTYEQYF
size: NA; V: TRBV7-2; D: NA; J: TRBJ1-2; DNA: TGTGCCAGCAGCTCCACTAACTATGGCTACACCTTC; CDR3: CASSSTNYGYTF
size: few; V: TRBV6-1; D: NA; J: TRBJ2-7; DNA: TGTGCCAGCAACCCAGGACAGTCCTACGAGCAGTACTTC; CDR3: CASNPGQSYEQYF
size: NA; V: TRBV28; D: NA; J: TRBJ1-2; DNA: TGTGCCAGCAGTTTACAGGTCCCAGAAAAGGGCTACACCTTC; CDR3: CASSLQVPEKGYTF
size: NA; V: TRBV13; D: TRBD2; J: TRBJ2-7; DNA: TGTGCCAGCAGCTCTATGGCCCGAGGACTAGCGGAATCCTACGAGCAGTACTTC; CDR3: CASSSMARGLAESYEQYF
size: NA; V: TRBV28; D: TRBD1; J: TRBJ1-5; DNA: TGTGCCAGCAGTTTAGAGGACAGGCTGAATCAGCCCCAGCATTTT; CDR3: CASSLEDRLNQPQHF
size: NA; V: TRBV5-4; D: NA; J: TRBJ2-3; DNA: TGTGCCAGCAGCTTTTGGGGCAGGGACGCAGATACGCAGTATTTT; CDR3: CASSFWGRDADTQYF
size: once; V: TRBV6-5; D: NA; J: TRBJ1-4; DNA: TGTGCCAGCAGGGAGGGACGGCCTGGTTGGAAACTGTTTTTT; CDR3: CASREGRPGWKLFF
size: NA; V: TRBV12-5; D: TRBD2; J: TRBJ2-1; DNA: TGTGCTAGTGGGGGCGGGGGGGTTGGCTACAATGAGCAGTTCTTC; CDR3: CASGGGGVGYNEQFF
size: NA; V: TRBV11-3; D: NA; J: TRBJ1-1; DNA: TGTGCCAGCAGCCGCGGGACTTTGAACACTGAAGCTTTCTTT; CDR3: CASSRGTLNTEAFF
size: NA; V: TRBV4-3; D: NA; J: TRBJ2-7; DNA: TGCGCCAGCAGCCAAGACCGTCCCTACGAGCAGTACTTC; CDR3: CASSQDRPYEQYF
size: once; V: TRBV5-1; D: NA; J: TRBJ2-7; DNA: TGCGCCAGCAGTCCGACGGGAGTCTACGAGCAGTACTTC; CDR3: CASSPTGVYEQYF
size: NA; V: TRBV2; D: NA; J: TRBJ2-5; DNA: TGTGCCAGCAGTAAGACTGTCCAAGAGACCCAGTACTTC; CDR3: CASSKTVQETQYF
size: NA; V: TRBV7-3; D: NA; J: TRBJ2-2; DNA: TGTGCCAGCAGCTTAACGCCTAGAAATACCGGGGAGCTGTTTTTT; CDR3: CASSLTPRNTGELFF
size: NA; V: TRBV9; D: NA; J: TRBJ2-1; DNA: TGTGCCAGCAGCGTAAAGCCGAACGGGGGAGTCCAGTCGATTTACAATGAGCAGTTCTTC; CDR3: CASSVKPNGGVQSIYNEQFF
size: NA; V: TRBV7-9; D: NA; J: TRBJ1-2; DNA: TGTGCCAGCAATTCACTGGGGGGGCCGGGGGGCTACACCTTC; CDR3: CASNSLGGPGGYTF
size: NA; V: TRBV11-2; D: NA; J: TRBJ2-7; DNA: TGTGCCAGCAGCTTATTCGGCAGGGATTCCTACGAGCAGTACTTC; CDR3: CASSLFGRDSYEQYF
size: NA; V: TRBV6-5; D: NA; J: TRBJ1-5; DNA: TGTGCCAGCAGTTACGGGAACAGGGCCGATCAGCCCCAGCATTTT; CDR3: CASSYGNRADQPQHF
size: few; V: TRBV19; D: NA; J: TRBJ2-7; DNA: TGTGCCAGTAGTATCACGTCGAACGAGCAGTACTTC; CDR3: CASSITSNEQYF
size: NA; V: TRBV9; D: TRBD1; J: TRBJ2-3; DNA: TGTGCCAGCAGCGAGGGACAGGGGAACACAGATACGCAGTATTTT; CDR3: CASSEGQGNTDTQYF
size: few; V: TRBV5-1; D: TRBD1; J: TRBJ2-7; DNA: TGCGCCAGCAGCTACGGGACAGCGAGCTACGAGCAGTACTTC; CDR3: CASSYGTASYEQYF
size: NA; V: TRBV7-6; D: NA; J: TRBJ2-1; DNA: TGTGCCAGCAGCTTGGAACCTATCAATGAGCAGTTCTTC; CDR3: CASSLEPINEQFF
size: NA; V: TRBV13; D: TRBD2; J: TRBJ2-7; DNA: TGTGCCAGCAGCCCCGGGACTAGCGGGAGGTCCTACGAGCAGTACTTC; CDR3: CASSPGTSGRSYEQYF
size: NA; V: TRBV7-2; D: TRBD1; J: TRBJ2-7; DNA: TGTGCCAGCAGCTTAGGGGACAGGGGATTCCGGAGCTCCTACGAGCAGTACTTC; CDR3: CASSLGDRGFRSSYEQYF
size: NA; V: TRBV4-3; D: TRBD1; J: TRBJ2-7; DNA: TGCGCCAGCAGCCCTTACAGGGGAACCCTCTACGAGCAGTACTTC; CDR3: CASSPYRGTLYEQYF
size: NA; V: TRBV5-4; D: TRBD1; J: TRBJ2-5; DNA: TGTGCCAGCAGCTTCAAGGGGGCGGAGGAGACCCAGTACTTC; CDR3: CASSFKGAEETQYF
size: NA; V: TRBV9; D: NA; J: TRBJ1-1; DNA: TGTGCCAGCAGCGCAGCCTACGGACGGCCGAACACTGAAGCTTTCTTT; CDR3: CASSAAYGRPNTEAFF
size: once; V: TRBV19; D: NA; J: TRBJ1-2; DNA: TGTGCCAGCAGGCTGGACAGCGGGCCCTATGGCTACACCTTC; CDR3: CASRLDSGPYGYTF
size: few; V: TRBV29-1; D: NA; J: TRBJ1-2; DNA: TGCAGCGTTGTCATAACAGGGGGCTACACCTTC; CDR3: CSVVITGGYTF
size: NA; V: TRBV4-1; D: NA; J: TRBJ2-3; DNA: TGCGCCAGCAGCCAAGAGCCGAGCACAGATACGCAGTATTTT; CDR3: CASSQEPSTDTQYF
size: NA; V: TRBV25-1; D: NA; J: TRBJ2-7; DNA: TGTGCCAGCAGTGAATATAACGACCACGAGCAGTACTTC; CDR3: CASSEYNDHEQYF
size: NA; V: TRBV6-5; D: NA; J: TRBJ1-5; DNA: TGTGCCAGCAGAACGGGAGGGGCGCCCCAGCATTTT; CDR3: CASRTGGAPQHF
size: NA; V: TRBV5-5; D: NA; J: TRBJ2-7; DNA: TGTGCCAGCAGCTTGGTTGGCAGACCTTACGAGCAGTACTTC; CDR3: CASSLVGRPYEQYF
size: NA; V: TRBV4-3; D: NA; J: TRBJ2-7; DNA: TGCGCCAGCAGCCAAGATATTGTGCGCTACGAGCAGTACTTC; CDR3: CASSQDIVRYEQYF
size: NA; V: TRBV7-9; D: NA; J: TRBJ2-7; DNA: TGTGCCAGCAGCCTAGACCTTGGGGGGGGCAGCGGCGAGCAGTACTTC; CDR3: CASSLDLGGGSGEQYF
size: NA; V: TRBV7-8; D: TRBD1; J: TRBJ2-7; DNA: TGTGCCAGCAGCCGAAGAGGTCAGGGGGTCTTCGAGCAGTACTTC; CDR3: CASSRRGQGVFEQYF
size: NA; V: TRBV6-4; D: NA; J: TRBJ1-1; DNA: TGTGCCAGCAGGGGGGGGGTAATGAACACTGAAGCTTTCTTT; CDR3: CASRGGVMNTEAFF
size: NA; V: TRBV9; D: NA; J: TRBJ1-1; DNA: TGTGCCAGCAGCGTAGGGGGGTTAACTGAAGCTTTCTTT; CDR3: CASSVGGLTEAFF